The clone carrying this TCR beta chain came up once. The antigen remains unidentified. The sample belongs to a study of T cell responses to AZD1222 COVID-19 vaccine. Points from the study as a whole: Close to half of all spike-specific TCRs reportedly target regions of the variants that are unmutated.

Germline lookup yields CDR1 MNHEY and CDR2 SVGAGI. V was trimmed by 5 bases and J by 8 bases, leaving 15 bases between them. This CDR3 region has 13 residues. Assay: immunoSEQ multiplex PCR; the TCRdb copy retains only in-frame clones and omits some. Of about 120,000 clones listed, roughly 88% are singletons. This TCR was sampled from an adult in good health. This sequence joins TRBV6-5 and TRBJ1-2; TRBD1 might be the D (5 bases). The input for sequencing was peripheral blood, taken on day 0 of AZD1222 vaccination. The CDR3 DNA is TGTGCCAGCAGTCCGACGGGGGAGGGGGGCTACACCTTC. Its protein product is CASSPTGEGGYTF.